This TCR beta chain was identified during a study of Graves' ophthalmopathy and Graves' hyperthyroidism. The CDR3 consists of 14 residues. Germline CDR1 SNHLY, CDR2 FYNNEI. J gave up 7 bases and V 5 bases, and 9 bases lay outside the gene matches. Amplified material comprised TCR beta CDR3 regions derived from RNA transcripts. The first-round RT-PCR employed HTBI primers together with the Qiagen OneStep RT-PCR kit. A multiplex PCR was then performed as the second round. TCRdb fed the multiplex PCR reads into MiXCR, producing one record per CDR3 protein. Of 740,000 or so distinct CDR3 sequences listed, roughly two fifths are singletons.

The TCR sequence derives from an adult man with Graves' ophthalmopathy. The chain joins TRBV2 to TRBJ2-7, with 9 bases fitting TRBD2. Sequencing was done on a sample of peripheral blood. In nucleotides, the CDR3 is TGTGCCAGCAGTCCCGGGACTAGCATTGGGGAGCAGTACTTC. This encodes CASSPGTSIGEQYF. The full variable domain, in which reference TRBV2 and TRBJ2-7 provide the parts outside the CDR3, is EPEVTQTPSHQVTQMGQEVILRCVPISNHLYFYWYRQILGQKVEFLVSFYNNEISEKSEIFDDQFSVERPDGSNFTLKIRSTKLEDSAMYFCASSPGTSIGEQYFGPGTRLTVT.